These 21 T cell receptor beta chains came from one sample sequenced in a study of OX40 agonist ivuxolimab in advanced cancers. Here immunoSEQ multiplex PCR was the method, and the copy in TCRdb shows in-frame clones only, minus some. The data contain about 98,000 clones, around 88% of them singletons. Sequenced here: CD4+ or CD8+ T cells sorted from blood, sampled in a trial of the OX40 agonist ivuxolimab. The receptors were gathered from an adult with an advanced solid tumor such as melanoma, head and neck, liver or kidney cancer.

The CDR3 protein is CASSFTVTYEQYF. In DNA, the CDR3 is TGTGCCAGCAGTTTTACAGTTACCTACGAGCAGTACTTC. V is TRBV5-5 and J is TRBJ2-7; D ambiguous. CDR1 and CDR2 from the germline V gene are SGHKS and YYEKEE (reference sequence). The ends were cut back, 5 bases at V and 2 bases at J, with 11 bases in the middle. This CDR3 spans 13 amino acids.

This chain joins TRBV7-8 and TRBJ2-3; D remains ambiguous. Trimming removed 5 bases at V and 5 bases at J, with 17 bases between. This CDR3 contains 15 residues. Germline values: CDR1 SGHVS, CDR2 FQNEAQ. CDR3 residues: CASSRLWDIGDTQYF. The CDR3 DNA sequence: TGTGCCAGCAGCCGACTGTGGGATATTGGAGATACGCAGTATTTT. The variable domain in full, with the rest retrieved from reference TRBV7-8 and TRBJ2-3, is GAGVSQSPRYKVAKRGQDVALRCDPISGHVSLFWYQQALGQGPEFLTYFQNEAQLDKSGLPSDRFFAERPEGSVSTLKIQRTQQEDSAVYLCASSRLWDIGDTQYFGPGTRLTVL.

This clone occurred once. V usage is TRBV6-6 and J usage is TRBJ2-2; 8 positions match TRBD1. V lost 6 bases, J lost 3 bases, and 6 bases stayed unmatched. Germline V gene lookup returns CDR1 MNHNY and CDR2 SVGAGI (reference sequence). The CDR3 is 15 residues long. CDR3 sequence: CASSRTGMDTGELFF. CDR3 DNA: TGTGCCAGCAGCAGGACAGGGATGGACACCGGGGAGCTGTTTTTT.

This rearrangement joins TRBV9 to TRBJ2-7, with no clear D. The germline gives CDR1 SGDLS, CDR2 YYNGEE. The CDR3 has 13 residues. V was trimmed by 0 bases and J by 6 bases, leaving 10 bases between them. The chain's CDR3 is CASSVVGSGEQYF. CDR3 coding DNA: TGTGCCAGCAGCGTAGTAGGGTCTGGCGAGCAGTACTTC.

This chain links TRBV4-1 with TRBJ2-3, with TRBD1 identical over 8 bases. Trimming cost V 1 base and J 3 bases; bases outside gene matches: 9. Germline CDR1 reads MGHRA; CDR2 reads YSYEKL. The CDR3 consists of 17 residues. The CDR3 protein is CASSQASAGGRTDTQYF. The DNA for the CDR3 is TGCGCCAGCAGCCAAGCCAGCGCAGGGGGCCGGACAGATACGCAGTATTTT.

In the case of this clone: The CDR3 ends on some other residue instead of the conserved phenylalanine or tryptophan, so this is likely a read error. The V call is TRBV7-2, the J call TRBJ1-1; the D is unclear. Per germline, CDR1 SGHTA and CDR2 FQGNSA. This CDR3 contains 13 residues. V lost 1 base and J 4 bases, leaving 7 bases between the germline ends. The CDR3 region has the DNA TGTGCCAGCAGCTTAGTGAAGGCCACTGAAGCTTTCCTT. It encodes CASSLVKATEAFL.

This clone rates as medium-sized. This chain connects TRBV5-1 to TRBJ1-2; the D is unclear. CDR1 and CDR2 from the germline V gene are SGHRS and YFSETQ. V dropped 0 bases and J dropped 5 bases, with 11 bases sitting between them. The CDR3 sequence is 14 residues long. The CDR3 spells CASSLGGEPYGYTF. The CDR3 nucleotides are TGCGCCAGCAGCTTGGGTGGGGAACCGTATGGCTACACCTTC.

The chain links TRBV7-9 to TRBJ1-2; no reliable D call. The germline V gene has CDR1 SEHNR and CDR2 FQNEAQ (reference sequence). Trimming removed 1 base at V and 2 bases at J, with 8 bases between. The CDR3 covers 14 residues. For the CDR3, the DNA is TGTGCCAGCAGCTTAGACGCACAGAACTATGGCTACACCTTC. Amino acid sequence: CASSLDAQNYGYTF.

This clone has just a few counts. V gene TRBV7-2 combines with J gene TRBJ2-7, with unresolved D. This CDR3 has 14 amino acids. The ends were cut back, 1 base at V and 0 bases at J, with 7 bases in the middle. Germline values: CDR1 SGHTA, CDR2 FQGNSA. CDR3 loop: CASSLDWGSYEQYF. Written as DNA, the CDR3 is TGTGCCAGCAGCTTAGACTGGGGCTCCTACGAGCAGTACTTC.

The J gene is TRBJ2-3, the V gene TRBV18, with D tentatively TRBD1 (6 bases). V was clipped by 5 bases and J by 2 bases, with 14 bases between them. The CDR3 consists of 15 residues. Per germline, CDR1 KGHSH and CDR2 LQKENI. This chain's CDR3 is CASSGGRFITDTQYF. In DNA, the CDR3 is TGTGCCAGCTCAGGGGGCCGATTTATCACAGATACGCAGTATTTT.

The chain joins TRBV7-3 to TRBJ2-1; 9 positions match TRBD2. Germline CDR1 reads SGHTA; CDR2 reads FQGTGA. There are 16 residues in the CDR3. V gave up 5 bases and J gave up 6 bases; unmatched junction bases: 11. CDR3 DNA: TGTGCCAGCAGCCCCTCCCGGGCGGGGGGGCTCAATGAGCAGTTCTTC. This encodes CASSPSRAGGLNEQFF.

The V and J genes are TRBV11-2 and TRBJ1-1, with TRBD1 as a possible D gene (6 bases). Between the trimmed V and J ends, which lost 1 base and 0 bases, there was a span of 6 bases. The CDR3 totals 14 residues. CDR1 and CDR2 from the germline V gene are SGHAT and FQNNGV. The CDR3 reads CASSLGQVNTEAFF. CDR3 DNA: TGTGCCAGCAGCTTAGGACAGGTGAACACTGAAGCTTTCTTT.

DNA for the CDR3: TGTGCCAGCAGCATCAGGGTAGAGACCCAGTACTTC. Translating it yields CASSIRVETQYF. The V and J genes are TRBV5-6 and TRBJ2-5; D is perhaps TRBD1 (5 bases). Trimming cost V 4 bases and J 4 bases, with 8 bases left between them. Germline V lookup: CDR1 SGHDT, CDR2 YYEEEE. This CDR3 comprises 12 residues.

This clone was seen more than once but under ten times. The chain couples TRBV28 to TRBJ1-2; D gene uncertain. The CDR3 is made up of 11 amino acids. The ends were cut back, 4 bases at V and 8 bases at J, with 8 bases in the middle. Per germline, CDR1 MDHEN and CDR2 SYDVKM. The CDR3 region has the DNA TGTGCCAGCAGTTCCCGGTGGGGCTACACCTTC. This translates into CASSSRWGYTF.

The chain carries TRBV14 and TRBJ2-7, with a tentative D call TRBD1 (5 bases). The CDR3 contains 16 residues. Germline values: CDR1 SGHDN, CDR2 FVKESK. The ends were cut back, 1 base at V and 0 bases at J, with 13 bases in the middle. The CDR3: CASSQGGWGPSYEQYF. DNA of the CDR3: TGTGCCAGCAGCCAAGGTGGGTGGGGCCCCTCCTACGAGCAGTACTTC.

This chain links TRBV6-6 with TRBJ1-5; weak D call: TRBD1 (6 bases). This CDR3 has 15 amino acids. Germline lookup yields CDR1 MNHNY and CDR2 SVGAGI (reference sequence). Trimming left V 7 bases short and J 0 bases short, with 13 bases between. The CDR3 is CASTRTAYSNQPQHF. The CDR3 DNA sequence: TGTGCCAGCACCCGGACAGCGTATAGCAATCAGCCCCAGCATTTT.

This chain joins TRBV19 and TRBJ1-5; D unresolved. CDR3 length: 15 amino acids. Trimming removed 0 bases at V and 4 bases at J, with 10 bases between. The V gene's germline CDR1 is LNHDA and CDR2 SQIVND (reference sequence). Here the CDR3 DNA reads TGTGCCAGTAGTATAGAAACAGCCCTAAATCAGCCCCAGCATTTT. Translated: CASSIETALNQPQHF.

Turning to this clone: The conserved phenylalanine or tryptophan normally closing the CDR3 is absent here, so this likely arose from a read error. CDR3 sequence reads: CAGQGSSYNSPLHL. The CDR3 coding sequence is TGTGCCGGACAGGGTTCGTCCTATAATTCACCCCTCCACCTT. The V and J genes are TRBV2 and TRBJ1-6, with TRBD1 matching over 8 bases. The CDR3 length is 14 residues. CDR1 and CDR2 (germline): SNHLY, FYNNEI. V lost 11 bases to trimming and J lost 1 base; unmatched junction nucleotides: 4.

V gene TRBV10-2 combines with J gene TRBJ2-1, with TRBD1 identical over 9 bases. Per germline, CDR1 WSHSY and CDR2 SAAADI. The junction had 10 bases not matched to a gene; V was cut back by 6 bases and J by 1 base. This CDR3 is built from 17 residues. DNA for the CDR3: TGCGCCAGCAGGGACAACAGGGGGCAGAGGTCCTACAATGAGCAGTTCTTC. Its translation is CASRDNRGQRSYNEQFF.

The genes are TRBV4-2 and TRBJ2-5; TRBD1 or TRBD2 may be the D gene (5 bases each). The V end was cut by 5 bases, the J end by 3 bases, with 13 bases between. CDR1 and CDR2 (germline): LGHNA, YNFKEQ. The CDR3 extends over 14 amino acids. The CDR3 protein is CASSGLGTEETQYF. The CDR3 nucleotides read TGTGCCAGCAGCGGACTCGGGACGGAAGAGACCCAGTACTTC.

This clone was picked up one time. The chain links TRBV7-9 to TRBJ2-7; D is undetermined. V was trimmed by 5 bases and J by 0 bases, leaving 11 bases between them. Germline V gene data show CDR1 as SEHNR and CDR2 as FQNEAQ (reference sequence). The CDR3 has 14 amino acids. The CDR3 region is CASSPSPSSYEQYF. Here the CDR3 DNA reads TGTGCCAGCAGCCCCAGTCCGTCCTCCTACGAGCAGTACTTC.